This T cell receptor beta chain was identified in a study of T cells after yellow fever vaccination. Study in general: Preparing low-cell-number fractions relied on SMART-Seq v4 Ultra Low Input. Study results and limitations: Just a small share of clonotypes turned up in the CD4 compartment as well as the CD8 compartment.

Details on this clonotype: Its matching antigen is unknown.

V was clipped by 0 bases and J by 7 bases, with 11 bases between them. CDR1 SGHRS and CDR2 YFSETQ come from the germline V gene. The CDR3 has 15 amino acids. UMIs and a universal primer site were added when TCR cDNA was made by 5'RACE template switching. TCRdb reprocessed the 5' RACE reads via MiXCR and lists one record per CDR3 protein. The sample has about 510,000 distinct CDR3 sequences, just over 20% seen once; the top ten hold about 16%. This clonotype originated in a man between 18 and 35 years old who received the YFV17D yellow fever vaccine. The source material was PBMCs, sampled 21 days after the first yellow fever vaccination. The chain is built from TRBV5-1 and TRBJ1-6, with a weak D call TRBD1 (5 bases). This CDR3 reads CASSLAGLGNSPLHF. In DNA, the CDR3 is TGCGCCAGCAGCTTGGCAGGGTTGGGCAATTCACCCCTCCACTTT.